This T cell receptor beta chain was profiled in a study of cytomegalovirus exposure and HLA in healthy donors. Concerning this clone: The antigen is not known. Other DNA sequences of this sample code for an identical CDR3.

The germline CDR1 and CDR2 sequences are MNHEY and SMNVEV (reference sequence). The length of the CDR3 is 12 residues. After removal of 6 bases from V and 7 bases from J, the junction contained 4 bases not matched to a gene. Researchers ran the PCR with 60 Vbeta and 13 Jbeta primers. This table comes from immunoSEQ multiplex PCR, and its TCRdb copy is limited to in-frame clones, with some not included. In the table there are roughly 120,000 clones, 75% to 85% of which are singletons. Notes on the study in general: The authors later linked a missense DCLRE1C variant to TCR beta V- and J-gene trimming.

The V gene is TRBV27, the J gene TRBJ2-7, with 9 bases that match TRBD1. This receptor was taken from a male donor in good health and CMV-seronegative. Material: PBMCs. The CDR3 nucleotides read TGTGCCAGCAGCCGACAGGGGGGGGAGCAGTACTTC. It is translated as CASSRQGGEQYF.